This TCR beta chain was sequenced for a study of blood T cell repertoires in COVID-19. The age range of participants was roughly 18 to 90 years, with residence in fewer than 25 US areas. Recovered participants had two consecutive negative NP/OP PCR tests, healthcare professional clearance, or symptom resolution. Sequenced by immunoSEQ multiplex PCR; TCRdb stores in-frame clones only, minus some. The sample contains around 170,000 clones, roughly 90% of which appear only once. This clone was counted between two and nine times. At one end the junction does not follow the germline gene, possibly because of a read error. CDR3 size: 13 residues. Germline loops: CDR1 SSHAT, CDR2 FNYEAQ (reference sequence).

The TCR sequence derives from a woman aged 50 to 60 who had recovered from COVID-19. V gene TRBV7-7 combines with J gene TRBJ1-1; no firm D call. Sequences were obtained from PBMCs or T cells enriched from blood (not recorded which). DNA for the CDR3: TGTGCTAGCAGCTTAACAGTGAACACTGAAGCTTTCTTT. Translation: CASSLTVNTEAFF. Using reference TRBV7-7 and TRBJ1-1 for the parts outside the CDR3, the full variable domain is GAGVSQSPRYKVTKRGQDVTLRCDPISSHATLYWYQQALGQGPEFLTYFNYEAQPDKSGLPSDRFSAERPEGSISTLTIQRTEQRDSAMYRCASSLTVNTEAFFGQGTRLTVV.